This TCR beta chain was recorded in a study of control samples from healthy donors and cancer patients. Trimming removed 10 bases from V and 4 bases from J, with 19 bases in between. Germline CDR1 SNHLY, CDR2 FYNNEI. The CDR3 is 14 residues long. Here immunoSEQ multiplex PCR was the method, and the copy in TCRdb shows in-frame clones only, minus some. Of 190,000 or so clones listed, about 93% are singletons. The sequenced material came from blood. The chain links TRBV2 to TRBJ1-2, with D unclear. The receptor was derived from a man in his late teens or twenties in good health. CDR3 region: CATLVDGPLYGYTF. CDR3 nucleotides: TGTGCCACCTTAGTCGACGGCCCTCTCTATGGCTACACCTTC. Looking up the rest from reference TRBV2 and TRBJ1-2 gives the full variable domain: EPEVTQTPSHQVTQMGQEVILRCVPISNHLYFYWYRQILGQKVEFLVSFYNNEISEKSEIFDDQFSVERPDGSNFTLKIRSTKLEDSAMYFCATLVDGPLYGYTFGSGTRLTVV.